A single sample gave rise to the 13 T cell receptor beta chains below, sequenced in a study of tissue T cells after allogeneic stem cell transplantation. Here immunoSEQ multiplex PCR was the method, and the copy in TCRdb shows in-frame clones only, minus some. This sample has 550 to 800 clones; around 45% occur once, and the top ten carry 31%. The sequencing here drew on duodenal tissue, taken at autopsy. These receptors were collected from a female patient between 40 and 75 years old with steroid-refractory graft-versus-host disease after an allogeneic stem cell transplant. Part of the T cells may come from the graft donor.

This clone came up once. J is TRBJ1-2 and V is TRBV6-5; possibly TRBD1 for D (6 bases). V dropped 6 bases and J dropped 4 bases, with 18 bases sitting between them. The CDR3 has 15 residues. Germline lookup yields CDR1 MNHEY and CDR2 SVGAGI. CDR3: CASSITPRGPYGYTF. The DNA for the CDR3 is TGTGCCAGCAGCATTACCCCCCGGGGGCCCTATGGCTACACCTTC.

This clone was counted only a few times. This chain joins TRBV30 and TRBJ1-5; D ambiguous. The germline V gene has CDR1 GTSNPN and CDR2 SVGIG (reference sequence). The CDR3 has 13 residues. Between the trimmed V and J ends, which lost 0 bases and 4 bases, there was a span of 7 bases. The CDR3 region is CAWSVGSNQPQHF. Written as DNA, the CDR3 is TGTGCCTGGAGTGTAGGTTCTAATCAGCCCCAGCATTTT.

This clone has just one count. The gene calls are TRBV29-1 and TRBJ2-2; D gene ambiguous. V gave up 6 bases and J gave up 1 base, with 9 bases separating them. CDR1 is SQVTM, CDR2 ANQGSEA, per germline. The CDR3 extends over 13 amino acids. The CDR3 DNA sequence: TGCAGCGTGTGGACGGTGAACACCGGGGAGCTGTTTTTT. This translates into CSVWTVNTGELFF.

This clone was counted only a few times. This chain uses TRBV5-1 with TRBJ1-1; TRBD1 might be the D (6 bases). V was shortened by 3 bases and J by 1 base, with 10 bases between the two germline ends. The CDR3 totals 14 residues. Germline CDR1 SGHRS, CDR2 YFSETQ. CDR3 bases: TGCGCCAGCAGCTGGGGGGGCCCGAACACTGAAGCTTTCTTT. Protein product: CASSWGGPNTEAFF.

The chain employs TRBV5-1 and TRBJ2-5; 10 nucleotides agree with TRBD1. The CDR3 has 15 amino acids. J gave up 4 bases and V 0 bases, and 3 bases lay outside the gene matches. Germline loops: CDR1 SGHRS, CDR2 YFSETQ. In nucleotides, the CDR3 is TGCGCCAGCAGCTTGGGGGACAGGGGCGCAGAGACCCAGTACTTC. It encodes CASSLGDRGAETQYF.

By share, this clone counts as large. J is TRBJ1-6 and V is TRBV6-5, with TRBD1 matching 9 bases. This CDR3 contains 15 residues. V gave up 5 bases and J gave up 6 bases; unmatched junction bases: 5. Germline CDR1 reads MNHEY; CDR2 reads SVGAGI. CDR3 loop: CASSTPGQGNSPLHF. The CDR3, as DNA: TGTGCCAGCAGTACACCGGGACAGGGTAATTCACCCCTCCACTTT.

Judged by abundance, this clone is hyperexpanded. The gene calls are TRBV2 and TRBJ2-2; the D is unclear. The germline V gene encodes CDR1 SNHLY and CDR2 FYNNEI. The length of the CDR3 is 12 residues. The ends were cut back, 7 bases at V and 4 bases at J, with 7 bases in the middle. The chain's CDR3 is CASTRGTGELFF. DNA for the CDR3: TGTGCCAGCACGAGAGGCACCGGGGAGCTGTTTTTT.

This clone is labeled as large (0.1 to 1%). The V gene is TRBV27, the J gene TRBJ1-1; 9 nucleotides match TRBD1. Unmatched junction bases numbered 3, after V lost 5 bases and J lost 5 bases. The germline gives CDR1 MNHEY, CDR2 SMNVEV (reference sequence). This CDR3 is built from 13 residues. CDR3 nucleotides: TGTGCCAGCAGTCAACAGGGGGCGACTGAAGCTTTCTTT. Amino acid sequence: CASSQQGATEAFF.

By sample fraction, this clone is large. V and J are TRBV7-6 and TRBJ1-4, with D tentatively TRBD1 (6 bases). Germline V gene data show CDR1 as SGHVS and CDR2 as FNYEAQ. The length of the CDR3 is 17 residues. V was trimmed by 1 base and J by 4 bases, leaving 16 bases between them. Written as DNA, the CDR3 is TGTGCCAGCAGCTTAGGCTCGGGGGGCGCAAATAATGAAAAACTGTTTTTT. Amino acids: CASSLGSGGANNEKLFF.

By sample share, this clone is hyperexpanded. The CDR3: CASSQRGGQETQYF. CDR3 nucleotide sequence: TGTGCCAGCAGCCAGAGGGGAGGCCAAGAGACCCAGTACTTC. J is TRBJ2-5 and V is TRBV3-1 (or the pseudogene TRBV3-2); weak D call: TRBD2 (6 bases). Germline loops: CDR1 LGHDT, CDR2 YNNKEL (reference sequence). The CDR3 contains 14 residues. V lost 3 bases and J lost 1, with 9 bases in between.

The chain couples TRBV6-1 to TRBJ1-5; D gene uncertain. With 2 bases removed from V and 0 bases from J, the gap between germline ends came to 11 bases. The CDR3 is 16 amino acids. From germline, CDR1 is MNHNS and CDR2 SASEGT. Written as DNA, the CDR3 is TGTGCCAGCAGTGAATTGCGGGATTATAGCAATCAGCCCCAGCATTTT. Its protein is CASSELRDYSNQPQHF.

The CDR3 DNA sequence: TGCGCCAGCAGCCTGTCAGAATCGAACACCGGGGAGCTGTTTTTT. Its protein product is CASSLSESNTGELFF. The V call is TRBV4-1, the J call TRBJ2-2; D is ambiguous. There are 15 residues in the CDR3. Trimming pared 4 bases from V and 0 bases from J, leaving 9 bases between. Germline CDR1 MGHRA, CDR2 YSYEKL.

The chain is built from TRBV19 and TRBJ2-2; the D gene is possibly TRBD1 (5 bases). The CDR3 has 14 residues. Trimming stripped 4 bases from V and 6 bases from J, with 12 bases between. Germline lookup yields CDR1 LNHDA and CDR2 SQIVND (reference sequence). As DNA, the CDR3 is TGTGCCAGTAGTAGACTCTGGGGCGCCGGGGAGCTGTTTTTT. It translates to CASSRLWGAGELFF.